One T cell receptor beta chain is described in this entry. TCRdb's table, derived via immunoSEQ multiplex PCR, lists solely in-frame clones and lacks some. The data show around 2,000,000 clones, 85% to 95% seen once. The sample is drawn from a study of shared clonotypes between healthy human individuals. V was pared by 7 bases and J by 0 bases, with 19 bases between. There are 16 residues in the CDR3. Germline V gene lookup returns CDR1 SNHLY and CDR2 FYNNEI. Sequenced material: naive CD4+ T cells sorted from blood. The subset denotes: CD45RA+ positively selected. This chain joins TRBV2 and TRBJ2-7; perhaps TRBD1 as D (6 bases). The sequence was obtained from a man aged 18 to 35 in good health. CDR3 coding DNA: TGTGCCAGCAATCCTGGTGGGGGCCTTAGCTCCTACGAGCAGTACTTC. It is translated as CASNPGGGLSSYEQYF.